The 23 T cell receptor beta chains in this list originate from one sample, sequenced in a study of beta chain features in type 1 diabetes. The isolated RNA, all of it, was reverse transcribed, so expressed TCRB transcripts were what got sequenced. The data were produced by immunoSEQ multiplex PCR, yet TCRdb's version contains in-frame clones alone and is incomplete. Of around 250,000 clones detected, roughly 30% appear once; the ten largest clones hold 3.5% to 4.5%. The sequenced sample consisted of central memory CD4+ T cells from blood. The receptors shown here come from a man aged 30 to 39 in good health.

The chain has TRBV4-2 and TRBJ2-1, with D perhaps matching TRBD1 (5 bases). The length of the CDR3 is 14 residues. In germline, CDR1 is LGHNA, CDR2 YNFKEQ. V gave up 0 bases and J gave up 6 bases, with 9 bases separating them. The CDR3 sequence is CASSQDTTANEQFF. In DNA, the CDR3 is TGTGCCAGCAGCCAAGATACGACAGCCAATGAGCAGTTCTTC.

At least ten counts were recorded for this clone. The rearrangement links TRBV29-1 to TRBJ2-7; TRBD2 matches at 7 bases. Germline V gives CDR1 SQVTM, CDR2 ANQGSEA. CDR3 length: 11 residues. J gave up 5 bases and V 6 bases, and 4 bases lay outside the gene matches. CDR3 amino acids: CSVKTSDEQYF. The DNA for the CDR3 is TGCAGCGTGAAAACTAGCGACGAGCAGTACTTC.

This clone is a singleton in its sample. The rearrangement joins TRBV11-1 to TRBJ2-3; 7 bases fit TRBD1. V lost 5 bases, J lost 6 bases, and 8 bases stayed unmatched. Germline V gene data show CDR1 as SGHAT and CDR2 as FQDESV (reference sequence). The CDR3 loop spans 14 amino acids. CDR3 sequence (DNA): TGTGCCAGCAGCCTCGGTAGGGGGCCTGATACGCAGTATTTT. Translated: CASSLGRGPDTQYF.

This clone has a handful of counts. J is TRBJ2-3 and V is TRBV20-1; no clear D gene. The germline CDR1 and CDR2 sequences are DFQATT and SNEGSKA (reference sequence). This CDR3 spans 11 amino acids. Deletions cut 3 bases from V and 5 bases from J, with 6 bases between. CDR3 protein: CSASYGDTQYF. CDR3 in DNA: TGCAGTGCTAGTTACGGAGATACGCAGTATTTT.

The chain employs TRBV5-4 and TRBJ2-2; D not resolved. The germline CDR1 and CDR2 sequences are SGHNT and YYREEE (reference sequence). V lost 2 bases, J lost 6 bases, and 2 bases lay in between. The CDR3 totals 11 residues. CDR3: CASSFSGELFF. The DNA of the CDR3 is TGTGCCAGCAGCTTTTCCGGGGAGCTGTTTTTT.

The gene calls are TRBV12-5 and TRBJ1-1; 10 nucleotides match TRBD1. V was pared by 8 bases and J by 5 bases, with 8 bases of the junction left unmatched. This CDR3 is built from 14 residues. From germline, CDR1 is LGHNT and CDR2 FRNRAP. CDR3 coding DNA: TGTGCTAGTTCATCGACAGGGGGCAAAACTGAAGCTTTCTTT. Its translation is CASSSTGGKTEAFF. Full variable domain (remainder filled in from reference TRBV12-5 and TRBJ1-1): DARVTQTPRHKVTEMGQEVTMRCQPILGHNTVFWYRQTMMQGLELLAYFRNRAPLDDSGMPKDRFSAEMPDATLATLKIQPSEPRDSAVYFCASSSTGGKTEAFFGQGTRLTVV.

There are a few counts of this clone. This chain uses TRBV27 with TRBJ2-4, with 10 bases fitting TRBD2. CDR1 is MNHEY, CDR2 SMNVEV, per germline (reference sequence). Trimming removed 5 bases from V and 3 bases from J; junction bases left unmatched: 7. The CDR3 has 16 amino acids. CDR3: CASSPGLATGKNIQYF. The CDR3 nucleotides are TGTGCCAGCAGTCCGGGACTAGCGACGGGCAAAAACATTCAGTACTTC.

The chain couples TRBV11-1 to TRBJ2-1; 8 bases are a match to TRBD2. The CDR3 consists of 15 residues. Germline trimming cut 5 bases from V and 6 bases from J; bases unmatched to any gene: 9. Germline CDR1 and CDR2: SGHAT and FQDESV (reference sequence). The CDR3, as DNA: TGTGCCAGCAGCCCACCGGCGGCGGGGGGCAATGAGCAGTTCTTC. It is translated as CASSPPAAGGNEQFF.

This clone was detected many times. The chain uses TRBV7-2 and TRBJ1-1, with D unclear. Trimming left V 5 bases short and J 8 bases short, with 12 bases between. Germline V gives CDR1 SGHTA, CDR2 FQGNSA. The length of the CDR3 is 12 residues. In nucleotides, the CDR3 is TGTGCCAGCAGCCCCACGATAGGGGAAGCTTTCTTT. Translating it yields CASSPTIGEAFF.

Of note for this clone: Other DNA variants within this sample encode the same CDR3. The genes are TRBV27 and TRBJ2-1; D is possibly TRBD1 (5 bases). Trimming left V 1 base short and J 2 bases short, with 9 bases between. This CDR3 region has 15 residues. The germline V gene encodes CDR1 MNHEY and CDR2 SMNVEV (reference sequence). The CDR3, as DNA: TGTGCCAGCAGTTTATGGGGCGCACCCTACAATGAGCAGTTCTTC. Translation: CASSLWGAPYNEQFF.

This clone has a handful of counts. V is TRBV5-1 and J is TRBJ2-3; D might be TRBD1 (6 bases). Germline V gene sequence: CDR1 SGHRS, CDR2 YFSETQ. V gave up 7 bases and J gave up 0 bases, with 18 bases separating them. The CDR3 covers 16 residues. The CDR3 is CASRHGRGSSTDTQYF. For the CDR3, the DNA is TGCGCCAGCCGTCACGGCAGGGGAAGTAGCACAGATACGCAGTATTTT. The entire variable domain, with the rest obtained from reference TRBV5-1 and TRBJ2-3, is as follows: KAGVTQTPRYLIKTRGQQVTLSCSPISGHRSVSWYQQTPGQGLQFLFEYFSETQRNKGNFPGRFSGRQFSNSRSEMNVSTLELGDSALYLCASRHGRGSSTDTQYFGPGTRLTVL.

The chain links TRBV28 to TRBJ2-2; no definite D call. Germline CDR1 MDHEN, CDR2 SYDVKM. The CDR3 has 15 amino acids. The germline V and J ends were trimmed by 3 bases and 4 bases, with 12 bases remaining between them. The CDR3 DNA reads as TGTGCCAGCAGTTTTAGCACCAACCCCACCGGGGAGCTGTTTTTT. Protein product: CASSFSTNPTGELFF.

V usage is TRBV5-4 and J usage is TRBJ2-7, with 11 positions matching TRBD2. V shed 3 bases and J 2 bases; nucleotides not matched to a gene: 7. From germline, CDR1 is SGHNT and CDR2 YYREEE (reference sequence). CDR3 length equals 16 residues. CDR3 in amino acids: CASSSPGTSGTYEQYF. CDR3 nucleotide sequence: TGTGCCAGCAGCTCGCCCGGGACTAGCGGTACCTACGAGCAGTACTTC.

The rearrangement joins TRBV7-9 to TRBJ1-6; D gene unclear. Trimming took 7 bases from V and 0 from J, leaving 4 bases between them. Germline V gene data show CDR1 as SEHNR and CDR2 as FQNEAQ (reference sequence). The length of the CDR3 is 13 residues. The CDR3 spells CASTDSYNSPLHF. In DNA, the CDR3 is TGTGCCAGCACGGACTCCTATAATTCACCCCTCCACTTT.

The J gene is TRBJ1-1, the V gene TRBV14; 7 positions agree with TRBD1. Germline CDR1 and CDR2: SGHDN and FVKESK. V shed 4 bases and J 3 bases; nucleotides not matched to a gene: 5. The CDR3 sequence is 14 residues long. The CDR3: CASSPPGQHTEAFF. DNA for the CDR3: TGTGCCAGCAGCCCTCCGGGACAGCACACTGAAGCTTTCTTT.

This clone was detected only a few times. This sequence joins TRBV6-6 and TRBJ2-5, with D possibly matching TRBD2 (7 bases). Trimming removed 7 bases at V and 7 bases at J, with 16 bases between. The germline V gene has CDR1 MNHNY and CDR2 SVGAGI (reference sequence). The CDR3 has 13 residues. CDR3 sequence reads: CASTSGGQVTQYF. For the CDR3, the DNA is TGTGCCAGCACATCCGGGGGGCAGGTGACCCAGTACTTC.

The CDR3 DNA follows: TGTGCCAGCAGTGCGACAGGGCACCAAGAGACCCAGTACTTC. Translation: CASSATGHQETQYF. V and J are TRBV2 and TRBJ2-5; 7 positions agree with TRBD1. Germline trimming cut 4 bases from V and 0 bases from J; bases unmatched to any gene: 2. Germline V CDR1 and CDR2: SNHLY, FYNNEI. The CDR3 extends over 14 amino acids.

Ten or more counts support this clone. V is TRBV30 and J is TRBJ2-2, with D possibly TRBD2 on 5 matching bases. Germline V gene sequence: CDR1 GTSNPN, CDR2 SVGIG (reference sequence). The CDR3 runs 12 residues. V was clipped by 0 bases and J by 7 bases, with 6 bases between them. This CDR3 is CAWSVSGGELFF. The CDR3 DNA sequence: TGTGCCTGGAGTGTAAGCGGCGGGGAGCTGTTTTTT.

This chain connects TRBV7-9 to TRBJ2-3; 7 nucleotides agree with TRBD1. The germline V gene has CDR1 SEHNR and CDR2 FQNEAQ (reference sequence). The ends lost 2 bases at V and 1 base at J; junction bases unmatched: 3. The CDR3 has 15 residues. CDR3 coding DNA: TGTGCCAGCAGCTTAAGAACAGGGGGCACAGATACGCAGTATTTT. Its protein is CASSLRTGGTDTQYF.

This clone was seen only a few times. This rearrangement joins TRBV7-9 to TRBJ2-3, with D unresolved. The CDR3 spans 13 residues. Per the germline V gene, CDR1 is SEHNR and CDR2 is FQNEAQ (reference sequence). Trimming stripped 5 bases from V and 1 base from J, with 7 bases between. DNA for the CDR3: TGTGCCAGCAGCCAAAGCGGCACAGATACGCAGTATTTT. Protein sequence: CASSQSGTDTQYF. Complete variable domain (other parts from reference TRBV7-9 and TRBJ2-3): DTGVSQNPRHKITKRGQNVTFRCDPISEHNRLYWYRQTLGQGPEFLTYFQNEAQLEKSRLLSDRFSAERPKGSFSTLEIQRTEQGDSAMYLCASSQSGTDTQYFGPGTRLTVL.

The genes are TRBV15 and TRBJ2-4, with TRBD2 matching over 7 bases. This CDR3 has 14 amino acids. Per the germline V gene, CDR1 is LNHNV and CDR2 is YYDKDF (reference sequence). V dropped 1 base and J dropped 7; count of bases not matched to a gene: 4. Here the CDR3 DNA reads TGTGCCACCAGCAGAGCGGGAGGAGGGAACATTCAGTACTTC. This sequence encodes CATSRAGGGNIQYF.

A single count supports this clone. The chain combines TRBV9 with TRBJ2-5; 9 positions match TRBD1. The CDR3 has 16 amino acids. CDR1 and CDR2 (germline): SGDLS, YYNGEE. Germline trimming cut 4 bases from V and 2 bases from J; bases unmatched to any gene: 9. In DNA, the CDR3 is TGTGCCAGCAGCCTAGGGACAGGGAAAGGGCAAGAGACCCAGTACTTC. Translation: CASSLGTGKGQETQYF.

This clone occurred a few times. The chain uses TRBV18 and TRBJ1-1; 7 positions match TRBD1. The CDR3 consists of 14 residues. Germline trimming cut 4 bases from V and 4 bases from J; bases unmatched to any gene: 6. The V gene's germline CDR1 is KGHSH and CDR2 LQKENI. The CDR3: CASSQQGLGTEAFF. The CDR3, as DNA: TGTGCCAGCTCACAACAGGGGTTGGGCACTGAAGCTTTCTTT. Supplemented by reference TRBV18 and TRBJ1-1, the full variable domain reads NAGVMQNPRHLVRRRGQEARLRCSPMKGHSHVYWYRQLPEEGLKFMVYLQKENIIDESGMPKERFSAEFPKEGPSILRIQQVVRGDSAAYFCASSQQGLGTEAFFGQGTRLTVV.